The sequence of this T cell receptor (beta chain) was determined in a study of CD8+ T cells in alopecia areata. This clone was counted once. Following extraction, RNA underwent reverse transcription to cDNA, which served as the sequencing template. The repertoire was sequenced with immunoSEQ multiplex PCR; TCRdb's copy has only in-frame clones and lacks some. The sample carries over 120,000 clones, 51% recorded once. The clonotype originates from a human donor with alopecia areata. The specimen comprised CD4+ T cells sorted from blood, sampled at week 0.

This CDR3 reads CASSFNIGRASQETQYF. CDR3 nucleotides: TGCGCCAGCAGCTTTAACATTGGACGGGCTAGCCAAGAGACCCAGTACTTC. This rearrangement joins TRBV5-1 to TRBJ2-5; D remains unclear. V lost 2 bases and J lost 1, with 18 bases in between. CDR1 is SGHRS, CDR2 YFSETQ, per germline. The CDR3 loop spans 17 amino acids.